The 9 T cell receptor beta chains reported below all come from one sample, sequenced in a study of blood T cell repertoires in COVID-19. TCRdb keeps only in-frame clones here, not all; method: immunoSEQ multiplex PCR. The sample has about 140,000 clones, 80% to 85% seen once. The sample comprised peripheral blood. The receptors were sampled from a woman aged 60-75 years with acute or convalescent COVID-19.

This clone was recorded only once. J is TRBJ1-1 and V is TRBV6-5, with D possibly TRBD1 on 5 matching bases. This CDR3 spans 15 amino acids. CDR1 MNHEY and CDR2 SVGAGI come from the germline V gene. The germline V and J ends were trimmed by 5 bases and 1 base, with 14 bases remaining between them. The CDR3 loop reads CASSSPGGSNTEAFF. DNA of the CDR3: TGTGCCAGCAGTAGCCCGGGGGGTTCGAACACTGAAGCTTTCTTT.

The CDR3 nucleotides read TGTGCCAGCAGTCCTAGCGGGAGCCGTACAGATACGCAGTATTTT. This translates into CASSPSGSRTDTQYF. This chain links TRBV7-6 with TRBJ2-3; 10 nucleotides match TRBD2. From germline, CDR1 is SGHVS and CDR2 FNYEAQ. The CDR3 totals 15 residues. The V gene end was trimmed by 6 bases and the J gene end by 3 bases; junction bases not matched to a gene: 6.

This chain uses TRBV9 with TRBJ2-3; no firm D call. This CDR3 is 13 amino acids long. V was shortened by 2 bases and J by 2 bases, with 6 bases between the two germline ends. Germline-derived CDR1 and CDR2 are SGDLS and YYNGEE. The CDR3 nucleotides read TGTGCCAGCAGCGTCGACATCACAGATACGCAGTATTTT. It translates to CASSVDITDTQYF.

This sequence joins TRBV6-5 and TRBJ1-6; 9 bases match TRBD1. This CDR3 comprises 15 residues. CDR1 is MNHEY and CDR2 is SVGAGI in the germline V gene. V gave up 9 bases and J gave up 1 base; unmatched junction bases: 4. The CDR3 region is CASKTGGSYNSPLHF. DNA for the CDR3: TGTGCCAGTAAGACAGGGGGGTCCTATAATTCACCCCTCCACTTT.

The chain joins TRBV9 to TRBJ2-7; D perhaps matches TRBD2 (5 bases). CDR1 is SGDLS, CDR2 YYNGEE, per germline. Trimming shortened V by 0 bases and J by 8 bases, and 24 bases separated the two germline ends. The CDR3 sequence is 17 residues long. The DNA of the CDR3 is TGTGCCAGCAGCGTAGCTCCAGCGGACGCCGGAGGTGGTAAGCAGTACTTC. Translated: CASSVAPADAGGGKQYF.

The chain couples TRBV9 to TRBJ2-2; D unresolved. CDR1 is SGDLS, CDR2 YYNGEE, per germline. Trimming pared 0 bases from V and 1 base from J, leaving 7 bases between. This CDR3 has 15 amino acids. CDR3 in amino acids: CASSVEPGNTGELFF. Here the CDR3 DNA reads TGTGCCAGCAGCGTAGAGCCCGGGAACACCGGGGAGCTGTTTTTT. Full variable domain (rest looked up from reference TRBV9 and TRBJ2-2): DSGVTQTPKHLITATGQRVTLRCSPRSGDLSVYWYQQSLDQGLQFLIQYYNGEERAKGNILERFSAQQFPDLHSELNLSSLELGDSALYFCASSVEPGNTGELFFGEGSRLTVL.

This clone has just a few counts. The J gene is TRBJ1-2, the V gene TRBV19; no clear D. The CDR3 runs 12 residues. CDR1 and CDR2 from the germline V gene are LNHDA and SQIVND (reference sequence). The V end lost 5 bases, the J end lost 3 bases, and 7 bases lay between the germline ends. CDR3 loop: CASSSDYYGYTF. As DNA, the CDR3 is TGTGCCAGTAGTTCGGACTACTATGGCTACACCTTC.

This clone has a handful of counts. The chain's CDR3 is CASSLGRAQASMYF. The DNA for the CDR3 is TGTGCCAGCAGCTTAGGACGTGCACAGGCCTCGATGTATTTT. This chain links TRBV13 with TRBJ2-3; D is perhaps TRBD1 (5 bases). The ends were cut back, 0 bases at V and 14 bases at J, with 18 bases in the middle. CDR3 length: 14 residues. Germline V gene sequence: CDR1 PRHDT, CDR2 FYEKMQ (reference sequence).

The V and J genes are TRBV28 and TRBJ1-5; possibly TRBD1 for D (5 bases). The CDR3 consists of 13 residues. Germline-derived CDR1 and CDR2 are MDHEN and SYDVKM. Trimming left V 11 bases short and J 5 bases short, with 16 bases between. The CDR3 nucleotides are TGTGCCCTAGCGGGGGGAAAGGATCAGCCCCAGCATTTT. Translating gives CALAGGKDQPQHF.